Presented here are 15 T cell receptor beta chains from one specimen sequenced in a study of beta chain features in type 1 diabetes. Reverse transcribing all isolated RNA meant expressed TCRB transcripts were sequenced. Data came from immunoSEQ multiplex PCR; TCRdb stores just in-frame clones and leaves some out. Of about 350,000 clones in the sample, around 20% are singletons; the top ten hold 0.035% to 0.055%. Sequencing was performed on naive CD4+ T cells from blood. These receptors all come from a woman in her late teens or twenties in good health.

The chain uses TRBV14 and TRBJ1-4, with D maybe TRBD1 (6 bases). This CDR3 contains 15 residues. Per germline, CDR1 SGHDN and CDR2 FVKESK. The V and J ends lost 0 bases and 8 bases respectively, with 13 bases between them. The CDR3 loop is CASSQDHREREKLFF. Here the CDR3 DNA reads TGTGCCAGCAGCCAAGACCACAGGGAGCGGGAAAAACTGTTTTTT.

This chain links TRBV2 with TRBJ1-5, with 7 bases fitting TRBD1. With 6 bases clipped from V and 4 bases from J, the junction kept 6 bases outside the gene matches. The CDR3 loop spans 14 amino acids. The germline V gene encodes CDR1 SNHLY and CDR2 FYNNEI. This CDR3 is CASSQQGGNQPQHF. In DNA form, the CDR3 reads TGTGCCAGCAGCCAGCAGGGGGGAAATCAGCCCCAGCATTTT.

The chain combines TRBV6-5 with TRBJ2-1; 7 bases line up with TRBD2. Germline loops: CDR1 MNHEY, CDR2 SVGAGI. The CDR3 is made up of 13 amino acids. V gave up 5 bases and J gave up 6 bases; unmatched junction bases: 4. The CDR3 DNA reads TGTGCCAGCAGTGTCGGACTAGTCAATGAGCAGTTCTTC. Amino acids: CASSVGLVNEQFF.

This clone was observed a few times. The rearrangement uses TRBV9 and TRBJ1-2; D gene ambiguous. V was pared by 0 bases and J by 0 bases, with 15 bases between. Germline V lookup: CDR1 SGDLS, CDR2 YYNGEE. The length of the CDR3 is 17 residues. CDR3: CASSVVAVPPSNYGYTF. The CDR3, as DNA: TGTGCCAGCAGCGTAGTGGCGGTACCCCCCTCTAACTATGGCTACACCTTC.

This clone was counted a few times. The rearrangement uses TRBV7-9 and TRBJ1-4; perhaps TRBD1 as D (6 bases). Germline V gene data show CDR1 as SEHNR and CDR2 as FQNEAQ (reference sequence). CDR3 length: 14 amino acids. V was clipped by 5 bases and J by 5 bases, with 12 bases between them. The DNA of the CDR3 is TGTGCCAGCAGCAACCCCACAGGGAATGAAAAACTGTTTTTT. Translated, it gives CASSNPTGNEKLFF.

This rearrangement joins TRBV5-1 to TRBJ2-1; 8 bases are a match to TRBD2. CDR1 is SGHRS, CDR2 YFSETQ, per germline. V trimming: 5 bases; J trimming: 7 bases; junction bases outside the gene matches: 8. The CDR3 is 14 residues long. The CDR3 DNA reads as TGCGCCAGCAGTGATCAGCGGGAGAGGAATGAGCAGTTCTTC. This translates into CASSDQRERNEQFF.

The V call is TRBV7-9, the J call TRBJ1-1; D remains unclear. This CDR3 spans 15 amino acids. V was cut by 1 base and J by 0 bases, with 9 bases left in between. Germline CDR1 and CDR2: SEHNR and FQNEAQ (reference sequence). CDR3 sequence reads: CASSLGSTMNTEAFF. CDR3 sequence (DNA): TGTGCCAGCAGCTTAGGGAGTACCATGAACACTGAAGCTTTCTTT. Full variable domain (remainder filled in from reference TRBV7-9 and TRBJ1-1): DTGVSQNPRHKITKRGQNVTFRCDPISEHNRLYWYRQTLGQGPEFLTYFQNEAQLEKSRLLSDRFSAERPKGSFSTLEIQRTEQGDSAMYLCASSLGSTMNTEAFFGQGTRLTVV.

The sample holds a few counts of this clone. This rearrangement joins TRBV7-2 to TRBJ2-7, with 7 bases that match TRBD2. The CDR3 consists of 15 residues. CDR1 is SGHTA and CDR2 is FQGNSA in the germline V gene. Losses at the gene ends were 1 base for V and 3 bases for J; bases not matched to a gene: 6. CDR3 nucleotides: TGTGCCAGCAGCTTAGGGGAGGGGAGGAGCTACGAGCAGTACTTC. Translation gives CASSLGEGRSYEQYF.

The chain recombines TRBV25-1 with TRBJ1-2; D may be TRBD1 (6 bases). This CDR3 contains 13 residues. Germline lookup yields CDR1 MGHDK and CDR2 SYGVNS. With 3 bases removed from V and 8 bases from J, the gap between germline ends came to 13 bases. Here the CDR3 DNA reads TGTGCCAGCAGTGATCACAGGGCAGGGGGCTACACCTTC. Its translation is CASSDHRAGGYTF.

CDR3 amino acids: CATSRVAGEVDTQYF. In nucleotides, the CDR3 is TGTGCCACCAGCAGAGTGGCGGGGGAGGTAGATACGCAGTATTTT. This chain uses TRBV15 with TRBJ2-3; 7 bases agree with TRBD2. The V and J ends lost 1 base and 5 bases, in that order; junction bases with no gene match: 6. The CDR3 runs 15 residues. Per germline, CDR1 LNHNV and CDR2 YYDKDF (reference sequence). The full variable domain, completed using reference TRBV15 and TRBJ2-3, is DAMVIQNPRYQVTQFGKPVTLSCSQTLNHNVMYWYQQKSSQAPKLLFHYYDKDFNNEADTPDNFQSRRPNTSFCFLDIRSPGLGDTAMYLCATSRVAGEVDTQYFGPGTRLTVL.

J is TRBJ2-4 and V is TRBV5-1; 7 bases align to TRBD1. In germline, CDR1 is SGHRS, CDR2 YFSETQ. After removal of 4 bases from V and 3 bases from J, the junction contained 7 bases not matched to a gene. This CDR3 is 15 amino acids long. The CDR3 DNA follows: TGCGCCAGCAGCCCGACAGGGTTGGGCAAAAACATTCAGTACTTC. Translation gives CASSPTGLGKNIQYF. The full variable domain, completed using reference TRBV5-1 and TRBJ2-4, is KAGVTQTPRYLIKTRGQQVTLSCSPISGHRSVSWYQQTPGQGLQFLFEYFSETQRNKGNFPGRFSGRQFSNSRSEMNVSTLELGDSALYLCASSPTGLGKNIQYFGAGTRLSVL.

This clone was detected once. The V gene is TRBV6-6, the J gene TRBJ2-5; 7 nucleotides agree with TRBD1. The trim removed 5 bases at V and 4 bases at J, leaving 1 base unmatched. The CDR3 is 12 residues long. Germline values: CDR1 MNHNY, CDR2 SVGAGI (reference sequence). The CDR3 DNA follows: TGTGCCAGCAGTGGACAGGCAGAGACCCAGTACTTC. This sequence encodes CASSGQAETQYF.

In its sample, this clone was seen a few times. J is TRBJ1-1 and V is TRBV6-6; D is unresolved. V lost 0 bases to trimming and J lost 1 base, with 9 bases between them. From germline, CDR1 is MNHNY and CDR2 SVGAGI (reference sequence). The CDR3 spans 15 residues. DNA for the CDR3: TGTGCCAGCAGTTACTCGAGTAGCCCGAACACTGAAGCTTTCTTT. Encoded protein: CASSYSSSPNTEAFF.

This chain links TRBV4-1 with TRBJ2-2; D ambiguous. The CDR3 is 12 residues long. Trimming pared 9 bases from V and 3 bases from J, leaving 8 bases between. From germline, CDR1 is MGHRA and CDR2 YSYEKL. The CDR3, as DNA: TGCGCCAGTCAGACTGACACCGGGGAGCTGTTTTTT. Translation: CASQTDTGELFF.

This clone turned up a few times. In DNA form, the CDR3 reads TGCAGCGTGCTGGGGACAGGGCTATCCACCTACGAGCAGTACTTC. It translates to CSVLGTGLSTYEQYF. V gene TRBV29-1 combines with J gene TRBJ2-7, with 9 positions matching TRBD1. After removal of 6 bases from V and 2 bases from J, the junction contained 11 bases not matched to a gene. Per germline, CDR1 SQVTM and CDR2 ANQGSEA. The CDR3 runs 15 residues.